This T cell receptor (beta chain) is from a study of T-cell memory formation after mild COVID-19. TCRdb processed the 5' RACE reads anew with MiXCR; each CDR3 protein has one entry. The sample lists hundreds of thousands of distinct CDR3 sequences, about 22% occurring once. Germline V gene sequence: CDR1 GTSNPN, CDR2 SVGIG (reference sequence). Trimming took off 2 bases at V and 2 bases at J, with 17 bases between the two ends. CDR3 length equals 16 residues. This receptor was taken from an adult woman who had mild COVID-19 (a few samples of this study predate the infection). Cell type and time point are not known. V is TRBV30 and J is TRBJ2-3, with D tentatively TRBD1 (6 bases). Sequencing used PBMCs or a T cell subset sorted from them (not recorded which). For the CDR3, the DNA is TGTGCCTGGAGTCCGCCAGGGGCCCCGTACACAGATACGCAGTATTTT. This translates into CAWSPPGAPYTDTQYF.